The clone carrying this TCR beta chain appeared once. Its target is unknown. With V trimmed by 1 base and J by 8 bases, 6 bases remained unmatched. CDR1 and CDR2 (germline): SGHTA, FQGNSA. The CDR3 spans 15 residues. The sample comes from a study of cytomegalovirus exposure and HLA in healthy donors. Points from the study as a whole: TCR beta V- and J-gene trimming was later associated with a missense DCLRE1C variant. Indistinguishable V segments, including TRBV6-2 and TRBV6-3, were excluded. Later analysis suggested most CMV-associated TCR beta chains were HLA-restricted. Later on, an analysis tied under 20,000 TCR beta sequences to HLA alleles at 0.05 false discovery rate.

The study ran its PCR with 60 Vbeta and 13 Jbeta primers. Using immunoSEQ multiplex PCR, the repertoire was profiled, and TCRdb retains in-frame clones only, with some absent. Here the sample spans roughly 150,000 clones, around 86% being singletons. The J gene is TRBJ2-1, the V gene TRBV7-2, with TRBD2 matching over 9 bases. The sequenced sample consisted of PBMCs. The origin of this receptor is a man between 50 and 59 years old in good health and CMV-seropositive. The CDR3: CASSLEAGGFDEQFF. DNA of the CDR3: TGTGCCAGCAGCTTAGAAGCGGGGGGCTTCGATGAGCAGTTCTTC.